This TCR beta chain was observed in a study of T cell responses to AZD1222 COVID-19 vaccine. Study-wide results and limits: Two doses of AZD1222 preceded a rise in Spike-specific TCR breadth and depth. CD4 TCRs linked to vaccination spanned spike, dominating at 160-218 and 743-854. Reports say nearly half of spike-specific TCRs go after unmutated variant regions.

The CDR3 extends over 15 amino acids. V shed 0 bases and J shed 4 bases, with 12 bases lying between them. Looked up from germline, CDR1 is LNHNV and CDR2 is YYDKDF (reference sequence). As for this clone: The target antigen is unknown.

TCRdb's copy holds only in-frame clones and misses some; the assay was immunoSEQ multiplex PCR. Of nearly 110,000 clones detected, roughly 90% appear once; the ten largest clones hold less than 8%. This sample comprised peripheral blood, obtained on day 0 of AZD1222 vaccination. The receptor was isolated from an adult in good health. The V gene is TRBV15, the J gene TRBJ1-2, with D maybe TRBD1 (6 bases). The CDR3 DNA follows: TGTGCCACCAGCAGAGATAGTGGGACAACCTATGGCTACACCTTC. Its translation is CATSRDSGTTYGYTF.